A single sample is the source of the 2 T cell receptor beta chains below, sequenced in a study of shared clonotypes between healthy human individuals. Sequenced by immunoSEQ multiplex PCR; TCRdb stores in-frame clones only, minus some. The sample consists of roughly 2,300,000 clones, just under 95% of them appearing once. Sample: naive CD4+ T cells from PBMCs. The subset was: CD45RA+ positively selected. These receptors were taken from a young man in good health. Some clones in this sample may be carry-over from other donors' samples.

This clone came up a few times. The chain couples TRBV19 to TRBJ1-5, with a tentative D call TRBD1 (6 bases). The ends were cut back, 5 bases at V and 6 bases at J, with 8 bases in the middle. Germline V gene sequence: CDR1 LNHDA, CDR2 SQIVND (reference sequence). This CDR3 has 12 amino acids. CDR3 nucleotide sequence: TGTGCCAGTAGTCCAGGGGTTCAGCCCCAGCATTTT. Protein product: CASSPGVQPQHF.

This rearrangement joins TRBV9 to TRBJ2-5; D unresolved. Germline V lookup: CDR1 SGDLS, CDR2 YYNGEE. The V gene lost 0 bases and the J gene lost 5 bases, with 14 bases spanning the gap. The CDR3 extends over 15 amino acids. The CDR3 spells CASSVDGNIRETQYF. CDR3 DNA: TGTGCCAGCAGCGTAGATGGGAATATTCGGGAGACCCAGTACTTC.